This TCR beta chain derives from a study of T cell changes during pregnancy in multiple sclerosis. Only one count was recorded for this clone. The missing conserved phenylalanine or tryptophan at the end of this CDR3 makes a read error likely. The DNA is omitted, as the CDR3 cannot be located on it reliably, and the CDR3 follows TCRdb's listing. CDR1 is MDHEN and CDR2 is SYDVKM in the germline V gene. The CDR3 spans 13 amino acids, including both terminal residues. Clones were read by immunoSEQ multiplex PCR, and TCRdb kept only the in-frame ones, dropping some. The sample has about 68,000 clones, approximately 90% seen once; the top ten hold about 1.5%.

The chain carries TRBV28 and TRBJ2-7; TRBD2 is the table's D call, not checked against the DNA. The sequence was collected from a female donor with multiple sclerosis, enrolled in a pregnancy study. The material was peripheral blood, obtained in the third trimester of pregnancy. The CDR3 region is CASRPGLAGNPSL.